The T cell receptor (beta chain) described here comes from a study of T cell responses to AZD1222 COVID-19 vaccine. General study findings and limits: An increase in Spike-specific TCR breadth and depth was observed after two AZD1222 doses. Donors in the cohort were predominantly white British and more often female, and clonal diversity was possibly underestimated. Nearly half of unique spike-specific TCRs reportedly avoided B.1.351 and B.1.1.7 mutated regions. The number of AZD1222 recipients seropositive at baseline was only 6 or 7.

This CDR3 has 18 amino acids. The germline V gene has CDR1 SGHVS and CDR2 FQNEAQ. After removal of 3 bases from V and 0 bases from J, the junction contained 12 bases not matched to a gene. TCRdb keeps only in-frame clones here, not all; method: immunoSEQ multiplex PCR. Of 90,000 to 150,000 clones in the sample, around nine tenths are singletons; the top ten hold about 2.4%. Points on this clone: What it binds is not known.

This receptor was identified in an adult in good health. The sample here was peripheral blood, taken on day 0 of AZD1222 vaccination. V is TRBV7-8 and J is TRBJ2-7, with 9 bases that match TRBD2. CDR3 DNA: TGTGCCAGCAGCTTGGTGTTAGCGGGAGTAACGAACTCCTACGAGCAGTACTTC. The encoded protein is CASSLVLAGVTNSYEQYF.